One and the same sample provided the 30 T cell receptor beta chains below, sequenced in a study of OX40 agonist ivuxolimab in advanced cancers. Assay: immunoSEQ multiplex PCR; the TCRdb copy retains only in-frame clones and omits some. Here the sample spans 25,000 to 35,000 clones, 75% to 90% being singletons. Sequencing was performed on CD4+ or CD8+ T cells sorted from blood, taken in a trial of the OX40 agonist ivuxolimab. These receptor sequences come from an adult with an advanced solid tumor such as melanoma, head and neck, liver or kidney cancer.

The chain links TRBV7-8 to TRBJ1-1; weak D call: TRBD1 (6 bases). CDR3 length equals 16 residues. Germline loops: CDR1 SGHVS, CDR2 FQNEAQ. V was cut by 1 base and J by 3 bases, with 15 bases left in between. The CDR3, as DNA: TGTGCCAGCAGCTTAGGTTCCGGGGGCGGAGACACTGAAGCTTTCTTT. Protein: CASSLGSGGGDTEAFF.

The V gene is TRBV2, the J gene TRBJ2-7, with no clear D. The CDR3 spans 15 residues. Germline V gene lookup returns CDR1 SNHLY and CDR2 FYNNEI. V was cut by 0 bases and J by 1 base, with 10 bases left in between. The CDR3 reads CASSEALHSSYEQYF. CDR3 bases: TGTGCCAGCAGTGAAGCGCTGCACAGTTCCTACGAGCAGTACTTC.

V usage is TRBV4-1 and J usage is TRBJ1-4, with 9 bases matching TRBD1. Trimming removed 2 bases from V and 6 bases from J; junction bases left unmatched: 4. Per germline, CDR1 MGHRA and CDR2 YSYEKL. This CDR3 comprises 15 residues. The CDR3 sequence: CASSQPRDRDEKLFF. The CDR3 bases are TGCGCCAGCAGCCAACCCCGGGACAGGGATGAAAAACTGTTTTTT.

The J gene is TRBJ2-1, the V gene TRBV6-4, with unresolved D. This CDR3 comprises 15 residues. Germline V lookup: CDR1 MRHNA, CDR2 SNTAGT. V lost 6 bases to trimming and J lost 6 bases, with 18 bases between them. The CDR3 here is CASSEGPRSVNEQFF. The CDR3 DNA sequence: TGTGCCAGCAGCGAAGGGCCGCGCTCCGTCAATGAGCAGTTCTTC.

The chain is built from TRBV10-2 and TRBJ1-2; weak D call: TRBD1 (6 bases). V was clipped by 2 bases and J by 9 bases, with 7 bases between them. The CDR3 is made up of 11 amino acids. Germline CDR1 and CDR2: WSHSY and SAAADI. CDR3 coding DNA: TGCGCCAGCAGTGAGGGACAGAGCTACACCTTC. Its translation: CASSEGQSYTF.

The chain employs TRBV7-6 and TRBJ2-1; no definite D call. The CDR3 has 12 residues. Germline lookup yields CDR1 SGHVS and CDR2 FNYEAQ. V was shortened by 4 bases and J by 8 bases, with 9 bases between the two germline ends. The CDR3 region is CASSSRTDEQFF. CDR3 DNA: TGTGCCAGCAGCTCCCGTACGGATGAGCAGTTCTTC.

Within the sample, this clone is medium-sized. V gene TRBV2 combines with J gene TRBJ2-3, with D perhaps given as TRBD1 or TRBD2 (5 bases each). The CDR3 totals 14 residues. V was shortened by 4 bases and J by 6 bases, with 14 bases between the two germline ends. The germline V gene encodes CDR1 SNHLY and CDR2 FYNNEI. CDR3 protein: CASSGLRGVDTQYF. The CDR3 DNA sequence: TGTGCCAGCAGTGGACTGAGAGGGGTTGATACGCAGTATTTT.

The rearrangement uses TRBV7-3 and TRBJ2-1, with D perhaps assigned TRBD1 or TRBD2 (5 bases each). This CDR3 has 15 residues. The V and J ends lost 5 bases and 6 bases respectively, with 17 bases between them. Germline V gene sequence: CDR1 SGHTA, CDR2 FQGTGA. The CDR3 DNA reads as TGTGCCAGCAGCCTTCGCCGGGACGGTGGCAATGAGCAGTTCTTC. Translation: CASSLRRDGGNEQFF. The whole variable domain, remainder taken from reference TRBV7-3 and TRBJ2-1, is GAGVSQTPSNKVTEKGKYVELRCDPISGHTALYWYRQSLGQGPEFLIYFQGTGAADDSGLPNDRFFAVRPEGSVSTLKIQRTERGDSAVYLCASSLRRDGGNEQFFGPGTRLTVL.

J is TRBJ2-5 and V is TRBV9, with D possibly TRBD2 on 6 matching bases. With 4 bases removed from V and 4 bases from J, the gap between germline ends came to 8 bases. Germline loops: CDR1 SGDLS, CDR2 YYNGEE. The CDR3 is 12 residues long. CDR3 protein: CASSPGGETQYF. The CDR3 DNA follows: TGTGCCAGCAGCCCCGGGGGAGAGACCCAGTACTTC.

The chain combines TRBV27 with TRBJ1-1, with D perhaps TRBD1 (5 bases). CDR3 size: 12 residues. The V gene lost 1 base and the J gene lost 6 bases, with 6 bases spanning the gap. Germline V gene sequence: CDR1 MNHEY, CDR2 SMNVEV (reference sequence). CDR3 in amino acids: CASSLWGAEAFF. CDR3 bases: TGTGCCAGCAGTTTATGGGGGGCTGAAGCTTTCTTT.

The chain joins TRBV6-5 to TRBJ2-7, with 8 nucleotides matching TRBD2. Germline V gene sequence: CDR1 MNHEY, CDR2 SVGAGI. The J segment lost 6 bases and the V segment lost 2 bases, leaving 3 bases of the junction unmatched. This CDR3 has 13 residues. CDR3 sequence reads: CASSYRGGIEQYF. CDR3 DNA sequence: TGTGCCAGCAGTTACCGGGGGGGTATCGAGCAGTACTTC.

J is TRBJ2-7 and V is TRBV21-1; whether TRBD1, the table's D call, matches the DNA was not checked. TRBV21-1 is noted as a pseudogene. CDR3 size: 16 residues. CDR3 residues: CASSMRTRFRSYEQYF. CDR3 coding DNA: TGTGCCAGCAGCATGCGGACACGGTTCCGTTCCTACGAGCAGTACTTC.

This clone occurred a few times. The chain uses TRBV7-9 and TRBJ2-7, with TRBD1 matching over 8 bases. Losses at the gene ends were 3 bases for V and 2 bases for J; bases not matched to a gene: 3. The CDR3 is 14 amino acids. Germline assignment: CDR1 SEHNR and CDR2 FQNEAQ (reference sequence). CDR3: CASSFGQGPYEQYF. The CDR3 DNA follows: TGTGCCAGCAGCTTCGGACAGGGCCCCTACGAGCAGTACTTC.

The CDR3: CAWSAIGQGAYEQYF. CDR3 nucleotide sequence: TGTGCCTGGAGTGCCATCGGACAGGGTGCCTACGAGCAGTACTTC. The chain carries TRBV30 and TRBJ2-7; 8 bases align to TRBD1. Germline CDR1 is GTSNPN and CDR2 is SVGIG (reference sequence). V was clipped by 1 base and J by 2 bases; unmatched bases: 7. The CDR3 consists of 15 residues.

The V call is TRBV29-1, the J call TRBJ1-2; D ambiguous. The length of the CDR3 is 13 residues. Looked up from germline, CDR1 is SQVTM and CDR2 is ANQGSEA. Trimming removed 3 bases from V and 2 bases from J, with 10 bases in between. CDR3 region: CSVEDGSNYGYTF. The CDR3, as DNA: TGCAGCGTTGAGGACGGGTCCAACTATGGCTACACCTTC.

The genes are TRBV18 and TRBJ1-4; D not resolved. This CDR3 contains 15 residues. V was trimmed by 10 bases and J by 0 bases, leaving 15 bases between them. The germline CDR1 and CDR2 sequences are KGHSH and LQKENI. CDR3 loop: CATAKTAATNEKLFF. CDR3 sequence (DNA): TGTGCCACAGCCAAAACGGCCGCAACTAATGAAAAACTGTTTTTT.

The V and J genes are TRBV9 and TRBJ2-7, with 11 bases fitting TRBD2. CDR1 and CDR2 from the germline V gene are SGDLS and YYNGEE. The J segment lost 7 bases and the V segment lost 3 bases, leaving 9 bases of the junction unmatched. CDR3 size: 15 residues. The CDR3 is CASSAAEGLAAEQYF. For the CDR3, the DNA is TGTGCCAGCAGCGCGGCTGAGGGACTAGCGGCTGAGCAGTACTTC.

This clone was recorded once. The chain links TRBV2 to TRBJ2-3, with a weak D call TRBD2 (5 bases). Trimming left V 7 bases short and J 3 bases short, with 17 bases between. The CDR3 loop spans 15 amino acids. Germline loops: CDR1 SNHLY, CDR2 FYNNEI. CDR3 nucleotides: TGTGCCAGCATCAACGGGAACAGCCCAACAGATACGCAGTATTTT. Translating gives CASINGNSPTDTQYF.

The J gene is TRBJ2-5, the V gene TRBV27; 12 positions match TRBD1. Germline values: CDR1 MNHEY, CDR2 SMNVEV (reference sequence). CDR3 length: 15 amino acids. The V gene end was trimmed by 5 bases and the J gene end by 7 bases; junction bases not matched to a gene: 8. CDR3 DNA: TGTGCCAGCAGTCCCGGGACAGGGGGCCCATGGACCCAGTACTTC. Its translation: CASSPGTGGPWTQYF.

J is TRBJ2-1 and V is TRBV6-6; TRBD1 agrees at 7 bases. V lost 6 bases and J lost 9; bases outside the gene matches: 14. This CDR3 contains 15 residues. Germline assignment: CDR1 MNHNY and CDR2 SVGAGI (reference sequence). The CDR3, as DNA: TGTGCCAGCAGGGAACCGGGACAGAACTACGGTGAGCAGTTCTTC. Amino acids: CASREPGQNYGEQFF.

The chain joins TRBV7-3 to TRBJ2-7, with 11 bases fitting TRBD1. Per the germline V gene, CDR1 is SGHTA and CDR2 is FQGTGA. The CDR3 length is 13 residues. V gave up 8 bases and J gave up 7 bases; unmatched junction bases: 7. In DNA, the CDR3 is TGTGCCAGCTCCGGGACAGGGGGAGATGAGCAGTACTTC. It specifies CASSGTGGDEQYF.

The CDR3 protein is CASSSGIYNEQFF. CDR3 bases: TGTGCCAGCTCTAGCGGGATCTACAATGAGCAGTTCTTC. The J gene is TRBJ2-1, the V gene TRBV6-5; 9 nucleotides match TRBD2. CDR3 size: 13 residues. The V segment lost 8 bases and the J segment 3 bases; nucleotides outside the gene matches: 2. Germline-derived CDR1 and CDR2 are MNHEY and SVGAGI.

The gene calls are TRBV5-4 and TRBJ2-1; the match to TRBD2 covers 12 bases. The J segment lost 8 bases and the V segment lost 4 bases, leaving 13 bases of the junction unmatched. Germline V gives CDR1 SGHNT, CDR2 YYREEE (reference sequence). This CDR3 is 17 amino acids long. The CDR3 DNA reads as TGTGCCAGCAGCCAAAAGACGACTAGCGGGAGTGTACATGAGCAGTTCTTC. This codes for CASSQKTTSGSVHEQFF. Full variable domain (outside the CDR3, taken from reference TRBV5-4 and TRBJ2-1): ETGVTQSPTHLIKTRGQQVTLRCSSQSGHNTVSWYQQALGQGPQFIFQYYREEENGRGNFPPRFSGLQFPNYSSELNVNALELDDSALYLCASSQKTTSGSVHEQFFGPGTRLTVL.

The V gene is TRBV19, the J gene TRBJ1-5, with D tentatively TRBD1 (6 bases). The CDR3 length is 13 residues. Trimming cost V 7 bases and J 4 bases, with 11 bases left between them. The germline CDR1 and CDR2 sequences are LNHDA and SQIVND (reference sequence). CDR3 residues: CASKRTENQPQHF. In nucleotides, the CDR3 is TGTGCCAGTAAGAGGACAGAGAATCAGCCCCAGCATTTT. Supplemented by reference TRBV19 and TRBJ1-5, the full variable domain reads DGGITQSPKYLFRKEGQNVTLSCEQNLNHDAMYWYRQDPGQGLRLIYYSQIVNDFQKGDIAEGYSVSREKKESFPLTVTSAQKNPTAFYLCASKRTENQPQHFGDGTRLSIL.

The count of this clone is one. The rearrangement uses TRBV9 and TRBJ2-2, with D hard to call. V lost 0 bases, J lost 8 bases, and 5 bases lay in between. CDR3 length: 12 amino acids. Per germline, CDR1 SGDLS and CDR2 YYNGEE. For the CDR3, the DNA is TGTGCCAGCAGCGTAGCTACTGGGGAGCTGTTTTTT. Translated: CASSVATGELFF.

The V and J genes are TRBV19 and TRBJ2-7; the match to TRBD2 covers 12 bases. The CDR3 extends over 15 amino acids. The V and J ends lost 2 bases and 5 bases, in that order; junction bases with no gene match: 4. CDR1 LNHDA and CDR2 SQIVND come from the germline V gene (reference sequence). DNA of the CDR3: TGTGCCAGTAGTATACTAGCGGGAGGGCTGGACGAGCAGTACTTC. Protein: CASSILAGGLDEQYF. The full variable domain, completed using reference TRBV19 and TRBJ2-7, is DGGITQSPKYLFRKEGQNVTLSCEQNLNHDAMYWYRQDPGQGLRLIYYSQIVNDFQKGDIAEGYSVSREKKESFPLTVTSAQKNPTAFYLCASSILAGGLDEQYFGPGTRLTVT.

J is TRBJ2-3 and V is TRBV11-2, with D perhaps TRBD2 (6 bases). Germline-derived CDR1 and CDR2 are SGHAT and FQNNGV. The ends were cut back, 5 bases at V and 6 bases at J, with 21 bases in the middle. CDR3 length: 16 residues. CDR3 amino acids: CASSPGRLGGGDTQYF. The DNA for the CDR3 is TGTGCCAGCAGCCCGGGCCGCCTCGGGGGTGGGGATACGCAGTATTTT.

The chain links TRBV9 to TRBJ1-4; D possibly corresponds to TRBD1 (6 bases). Germline V gene sequence: CDR1 SGDLS, CDR2 YYNGEE. The CDR3 loop spans 14 amino acids. V dropped 0 bases and J dropped 7 bases, with 10 bases sitting between them. CDR3 sequence reads: CASSVGGAGEKLFF. The CDR3 bases are TGTGCCAGCAGCGTAGGGGGGGCCGGTGAAAAACTGTTTTTT.

This clone turned up a few times. This same CDR3 is encoded by further DNA sequences in the sample. The J gene is TRBJ2-7, the V gene TRBV10-1; a weak D match, TRBD2 (5 bases). Trimming pared 2 bases from V and 0 bases from J, leaving 5 bases between. The CDR3 is 13 amino acids. The germline CDR1 and CDR2 sequences are WNHNN and SYGVQD (reference sequence). CDR3 sequence reads: CASSEGSSYEQYF. In DNA form, the CDR3 reads TGCGCCAGCAGTGAGGGGAGCTCCTACGAGCAGTACTTC.

CDR3 nucleotide sequence: TGTGCCAGCAGTTTACGCCAGGGAGGCGAGCAGTACTTC. This sequence encodes CASSLRQGGEQYF. The J gene is TRBJ2-7, the V gene TRBV27, with D tentatively TRBD2 (6 bases). Looked up from germline, CDR1 is MNHEY and CDR2 is SMNVEV (reference sequence). V lost 2 bases and J 6 bases, leaving 11 bases between the germline ends. The CDR3 is 13 amino acids.